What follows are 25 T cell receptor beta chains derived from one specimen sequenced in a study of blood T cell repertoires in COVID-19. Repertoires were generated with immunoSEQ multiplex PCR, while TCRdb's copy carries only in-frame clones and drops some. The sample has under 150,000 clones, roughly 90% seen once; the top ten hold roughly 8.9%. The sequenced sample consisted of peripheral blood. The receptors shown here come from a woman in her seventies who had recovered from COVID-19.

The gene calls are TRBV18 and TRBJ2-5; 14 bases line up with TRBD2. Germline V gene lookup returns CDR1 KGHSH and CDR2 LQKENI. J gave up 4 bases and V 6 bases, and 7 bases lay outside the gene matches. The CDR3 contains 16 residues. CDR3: CASSRGLAGVGETQYF. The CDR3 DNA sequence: TGTGCCAGCTCTCGGGGACTAGCGGGAGTGGGAGAGACCCAGTACTTC.

CDR3 bases: TGTGCCAGCAAAGGGACAGGGGGCTACGAGCAGTACTTC. This gives the protein CASKGTGGYEQYF. The chain employs TRBV6-5 and TRBJ2-7; 11 bases map to TRBD1. CDR3 length equals 13 residues. Germline-derived CDR1 and CDR2 are MNHEY and SVGAGI. Trimming removed 7 bases from V and 3 bases from J; junction bases left unmatched: 2.

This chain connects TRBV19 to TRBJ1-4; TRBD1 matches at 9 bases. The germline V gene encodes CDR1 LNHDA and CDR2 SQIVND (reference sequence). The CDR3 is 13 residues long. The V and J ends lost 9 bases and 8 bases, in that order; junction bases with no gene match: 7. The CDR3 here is CASNRGREEKLFF. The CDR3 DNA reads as TGTGCCAGCAACAGGGGGCGGGAAGAAAAACTGTTTTTT.

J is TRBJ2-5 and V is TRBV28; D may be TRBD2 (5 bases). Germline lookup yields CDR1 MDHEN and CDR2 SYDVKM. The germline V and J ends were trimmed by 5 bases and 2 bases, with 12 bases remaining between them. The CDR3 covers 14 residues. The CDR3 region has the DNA TGTGCCAGCAGTCCCCTGAGAGGGCAAGAGACCCAGTACTTC. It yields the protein CASSPLRGQETQYF. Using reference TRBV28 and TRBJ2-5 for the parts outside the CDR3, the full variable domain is DVKVTQSSRYLVKRTGEKVFLECVQDMDHENMFWYRQDPGLGLRLIYFSYDVKMKEKGDIPEGYSVSREKKERFSLILESASTNQTSMYLCASSPLRGQETQYFGPGTRLLVL.

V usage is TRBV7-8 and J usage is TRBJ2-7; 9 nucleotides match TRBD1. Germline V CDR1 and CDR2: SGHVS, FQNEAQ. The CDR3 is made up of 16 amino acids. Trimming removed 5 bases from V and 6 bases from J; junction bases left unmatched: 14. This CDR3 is CASSNQNRQGGVEQYF. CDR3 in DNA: TGTGCCAGCAGCAACCAAAATCGACAGGGGGGAGTCGAGCAGTACTTC.

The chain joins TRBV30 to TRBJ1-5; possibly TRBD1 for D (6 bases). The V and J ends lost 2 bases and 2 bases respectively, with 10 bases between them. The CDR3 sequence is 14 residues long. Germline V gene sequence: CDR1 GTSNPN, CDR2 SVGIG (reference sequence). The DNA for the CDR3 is TGTGCCTGGAGTTCTCCAGGGGGCAATCAGCCCCAGCATTTT. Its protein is CAWSSPGGNQPQHF.

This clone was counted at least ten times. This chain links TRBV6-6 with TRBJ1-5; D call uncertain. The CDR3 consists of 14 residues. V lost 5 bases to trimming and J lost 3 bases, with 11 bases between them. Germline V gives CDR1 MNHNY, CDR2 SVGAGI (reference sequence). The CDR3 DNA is TGTGCCAGCAGTGGAGGGTGGGTCAATCAGCCCCAGCATTTT. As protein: CASSGGWVNQPQHF.

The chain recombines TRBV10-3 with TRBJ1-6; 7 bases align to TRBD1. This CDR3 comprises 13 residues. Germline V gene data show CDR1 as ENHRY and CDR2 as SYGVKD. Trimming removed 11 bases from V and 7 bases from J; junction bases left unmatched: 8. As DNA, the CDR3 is TGTGCCGCAACGGGACAGCGCAATTCACCCCTCCACTTT. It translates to CAATGQRNSPLHF.

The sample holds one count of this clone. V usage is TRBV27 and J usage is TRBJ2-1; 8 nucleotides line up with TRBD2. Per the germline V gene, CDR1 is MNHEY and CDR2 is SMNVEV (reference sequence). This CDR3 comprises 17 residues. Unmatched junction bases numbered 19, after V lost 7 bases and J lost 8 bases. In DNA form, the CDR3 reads TGTGCCAGCACCACACCAGGAGCGGGAGCGTGGAGGCATGAGCAGTTCTTC. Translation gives CASTTPGAGAWRHEQFF.

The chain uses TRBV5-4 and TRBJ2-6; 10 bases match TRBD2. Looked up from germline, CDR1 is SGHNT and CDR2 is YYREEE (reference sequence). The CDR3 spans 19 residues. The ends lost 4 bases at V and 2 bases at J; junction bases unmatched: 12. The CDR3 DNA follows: TGTGCCAGCAGCGCCGGGGGCCTAGCGGGAGTTGCTGGGGCCAACGTCCTGACTTTC. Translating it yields CASSAGGLAGVAGANVLTF. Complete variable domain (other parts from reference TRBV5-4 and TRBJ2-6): ETGVTQSPTHLIKTRGQQVTLRCSSQSGHNTVSWYQQALGQGPQFIFQYYREEENGRGNFPPRFSGLQFPNYSSELNVNALELDDSALYLCASSAGGLAGVAGANVLTFGAGSRLTVL.

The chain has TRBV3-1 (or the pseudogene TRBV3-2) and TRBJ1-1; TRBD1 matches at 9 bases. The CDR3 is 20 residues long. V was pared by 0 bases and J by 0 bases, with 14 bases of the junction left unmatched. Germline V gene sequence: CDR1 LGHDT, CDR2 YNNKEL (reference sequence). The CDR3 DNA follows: TGTGCCAGCAGCCAAGACCCCCGGGACAGGGAAGGGAAGGTGAACACTGAAGCTTTCTTT. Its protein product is CASSQDPRDREGKVNTEAFF.

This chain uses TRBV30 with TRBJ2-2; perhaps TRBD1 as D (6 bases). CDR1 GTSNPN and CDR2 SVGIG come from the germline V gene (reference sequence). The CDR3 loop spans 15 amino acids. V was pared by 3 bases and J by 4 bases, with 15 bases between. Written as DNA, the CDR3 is TGTGCCTGGAGCCCCGGAACAGGGCTCACCGGGGAGCTGTTTTTT. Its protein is CAWSPGTGLTGELFF.

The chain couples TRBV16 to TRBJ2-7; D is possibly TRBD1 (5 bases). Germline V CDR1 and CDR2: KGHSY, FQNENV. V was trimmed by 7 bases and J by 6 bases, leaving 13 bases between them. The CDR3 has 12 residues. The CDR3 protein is CASKGRAREQYF. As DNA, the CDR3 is TGTGCCAGCAAGGGCAGGGCCCGCGAGCAGTACTTC.

CDR3 loop: CSVEAGGAETQYF. DNA of the CDR3: TGCAGCGTTGAGGCAGGGGGCGCGGAGACCCAGTACTTC. J is TRBJ2-5 and V is TRBV29-1; 8 nucleotides align to TRBD1. This CDR3 contains 13 residues. In germline, CDR1 is SQVTM, CDR2 ANQGSEA. V lost 3 bases to trimming and J lost 5 bases; unmatched junction nucleotides: 5.

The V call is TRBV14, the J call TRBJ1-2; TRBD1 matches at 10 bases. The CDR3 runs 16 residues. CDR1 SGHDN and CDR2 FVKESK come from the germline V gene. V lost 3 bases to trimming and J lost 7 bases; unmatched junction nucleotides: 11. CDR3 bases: TGTGCCAGCAGCCACCAGACAGGGGGCCGCAAGACTGGCTACACCTTC. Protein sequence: CASSHQTGGRKTGYTF.

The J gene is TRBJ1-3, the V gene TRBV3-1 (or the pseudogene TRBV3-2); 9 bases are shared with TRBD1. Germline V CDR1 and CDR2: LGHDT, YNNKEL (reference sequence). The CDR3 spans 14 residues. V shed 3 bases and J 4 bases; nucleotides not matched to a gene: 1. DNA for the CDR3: TGTGCCAGCAGCCATGGACAGGGGGGAAACACCATATATTTT. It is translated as CASSHGQGGNTIYF.

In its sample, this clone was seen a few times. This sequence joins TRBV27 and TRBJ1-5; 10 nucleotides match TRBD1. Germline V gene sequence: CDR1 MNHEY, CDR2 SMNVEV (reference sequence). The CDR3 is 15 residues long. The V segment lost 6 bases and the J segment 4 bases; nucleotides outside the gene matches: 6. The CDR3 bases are TGTGCCAGCAGCCCCGGGACAGGGGCTAATCAGCCCCAGCATTTT. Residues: CASSPGTGANQPQHF.

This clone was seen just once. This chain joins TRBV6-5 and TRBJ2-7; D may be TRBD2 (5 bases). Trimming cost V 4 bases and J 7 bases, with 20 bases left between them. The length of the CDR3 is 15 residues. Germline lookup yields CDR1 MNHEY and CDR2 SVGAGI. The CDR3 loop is CASSFQWTHPGEQYF. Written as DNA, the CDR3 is TGTGCCAGCAGTTTCCAATGGACCCACCCGGGGGAGCAGTACTTC.

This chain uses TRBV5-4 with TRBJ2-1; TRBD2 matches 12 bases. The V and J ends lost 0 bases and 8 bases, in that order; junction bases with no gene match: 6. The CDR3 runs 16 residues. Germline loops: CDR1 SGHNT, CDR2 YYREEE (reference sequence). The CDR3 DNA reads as TGTGCCAGCAGCTTGGGCCTAGCGGGGGGGTCCCATGAGCAGTTCTTC. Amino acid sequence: CASSLGLAGGSHEQFF. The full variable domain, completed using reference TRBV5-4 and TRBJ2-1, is ETGVTQSPTHLIKTRGQQVTLRCSSQSGHNTVSWYQQALGQGPQFIFQYYREEENGRGNFPPRFSGLQFPNYSSELNVNALELDDSALYLCASSLGLAGGSHEQFFGPGTRLTVL.

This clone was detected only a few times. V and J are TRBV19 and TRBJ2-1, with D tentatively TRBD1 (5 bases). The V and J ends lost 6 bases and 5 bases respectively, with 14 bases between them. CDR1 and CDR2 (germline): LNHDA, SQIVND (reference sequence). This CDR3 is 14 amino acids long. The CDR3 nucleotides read TGTGCCAGTAGCCGCCTGGACACGGACAATGAGCAGTTCTTC. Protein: CASSRLDTDNEQFF.

The CDR3 is CASSLVFGQYF. The CDR3 DNA sequence: TGTGCCAGCAGCTTGGTTTTCGGGCAGTACTTC. V usage is TRBV5-8 and J usage is TRBJ2-7; D gene ambiguous. Germline V gives CDR1 SGHTS, CDR2 YDEGEE. The CDR3 totals 11 residues. V was pared by 0 bases and J by 9 bases, with 7 bases between.

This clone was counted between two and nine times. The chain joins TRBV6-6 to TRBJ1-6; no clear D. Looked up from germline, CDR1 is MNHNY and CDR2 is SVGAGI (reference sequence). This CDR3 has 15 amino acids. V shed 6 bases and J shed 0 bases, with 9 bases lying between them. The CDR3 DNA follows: TGTGCCAGCAGCCTACGTAGCTCCTATAATTCACCCCTCCACTTT. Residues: CASSLRSSYNSPLHF.

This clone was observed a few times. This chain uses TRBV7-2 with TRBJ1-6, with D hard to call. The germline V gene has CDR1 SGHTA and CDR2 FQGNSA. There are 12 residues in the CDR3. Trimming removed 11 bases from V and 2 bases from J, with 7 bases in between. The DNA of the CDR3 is TGTGCCTCTTCAGCCTATAATTCACCCCTCCACTTT. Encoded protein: CASSAYNSPLHF.

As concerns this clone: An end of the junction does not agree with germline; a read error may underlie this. DNA for the CDR3: TGTACCAGCAGCCCGGGACTAGCAGGATGGGGGACCGGGGAGCTGTTTTTT. This encodes CTSSPGLAGWGTGELFF. This chain joins TRBV9 and TRBJ2-2; TRBD2 aligns across 9 bases. The CDR3 length is 17 residues. Germline CDR1 SGDLS, CDR2 YYNGEE.

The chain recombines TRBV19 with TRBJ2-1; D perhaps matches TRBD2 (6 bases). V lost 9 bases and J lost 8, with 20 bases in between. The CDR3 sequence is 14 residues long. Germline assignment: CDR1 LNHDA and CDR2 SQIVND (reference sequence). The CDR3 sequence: CASRGAKAFHEQFF. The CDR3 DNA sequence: TGTGCCAGCCGCGGGGCGAAGGCTTTCCATGAGCAGTTCTTC.